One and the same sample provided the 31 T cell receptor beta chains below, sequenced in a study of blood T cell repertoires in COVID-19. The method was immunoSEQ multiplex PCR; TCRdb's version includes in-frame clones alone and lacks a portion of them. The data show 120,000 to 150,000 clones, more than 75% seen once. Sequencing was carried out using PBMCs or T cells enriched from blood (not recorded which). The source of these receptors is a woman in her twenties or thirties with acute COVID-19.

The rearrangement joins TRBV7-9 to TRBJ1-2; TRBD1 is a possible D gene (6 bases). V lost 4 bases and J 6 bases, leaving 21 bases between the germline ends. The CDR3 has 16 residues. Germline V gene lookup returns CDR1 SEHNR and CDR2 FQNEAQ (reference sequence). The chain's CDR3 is CASSSRRGPIEDGYTF. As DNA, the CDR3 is TGTGCCAGCAGCTCTCGCAGGGGCCCAATCGAGGATGGCTACACCTTC.

The CDR3 sequence: CASSKKTSVEETQYF. The CDR3 nucleotides read TGTGCCAGCAGCAAAAAGACTAGCGTCGAGGAGACCCAGTACTTC. The rearrangement joins TRBV5-5 to TRBJ2-5, with 8 nucleotides matching TRBD2. CDR1 and CDR2 (germline): SGHKS, YYEKEE (reference sequence). The J segment lost 5 bases and the V segment lost 4 bases, leaving 10 bases of the junction unmatched. The CDR3 is 15 amino acids.

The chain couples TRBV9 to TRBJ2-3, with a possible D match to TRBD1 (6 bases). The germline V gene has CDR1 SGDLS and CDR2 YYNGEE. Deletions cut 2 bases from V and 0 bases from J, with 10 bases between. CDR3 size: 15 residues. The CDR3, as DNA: TGTGCCAGCAGCGTTCGACAGGTTAGCACAGATACGCAGTATTTT. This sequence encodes CASSVRQVSTDTQYF. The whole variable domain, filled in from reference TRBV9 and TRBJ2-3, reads DSGVTQTPKHLITATGQRVTLRCSPRSGDLSVYWYQQSLDQGLQFLIQYYNGEERAKGNILERFSAQQFPDLHSELNLSSLELGDSALYFCASSVRQVSTDTQYFGPGTRLTVL.

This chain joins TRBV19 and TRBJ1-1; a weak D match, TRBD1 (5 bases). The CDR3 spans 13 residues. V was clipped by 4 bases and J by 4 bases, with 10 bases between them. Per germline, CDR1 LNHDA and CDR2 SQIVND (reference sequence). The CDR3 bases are TGTGCCAGTAGTAAGACAGCTAGCACTGAAGCTTTCTTT. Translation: CASSKTASTEAFF.

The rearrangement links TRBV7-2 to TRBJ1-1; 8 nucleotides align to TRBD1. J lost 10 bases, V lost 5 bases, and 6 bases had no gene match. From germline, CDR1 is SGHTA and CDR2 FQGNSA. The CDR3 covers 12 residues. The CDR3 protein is CASSTTGGRAFF. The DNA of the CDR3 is TGTGCCAGCAGCACAACAGGGGGTAGAGCTTTCTTT.

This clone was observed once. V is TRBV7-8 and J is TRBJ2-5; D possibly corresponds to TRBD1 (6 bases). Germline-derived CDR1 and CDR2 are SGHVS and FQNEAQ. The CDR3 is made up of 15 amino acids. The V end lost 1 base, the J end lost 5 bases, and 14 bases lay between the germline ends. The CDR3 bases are TGTGCCAGCAGCTTAGTGTGGGCAGGGGTGGAGACCCAGTACTTC. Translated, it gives CASSLVWAGVETQYF.

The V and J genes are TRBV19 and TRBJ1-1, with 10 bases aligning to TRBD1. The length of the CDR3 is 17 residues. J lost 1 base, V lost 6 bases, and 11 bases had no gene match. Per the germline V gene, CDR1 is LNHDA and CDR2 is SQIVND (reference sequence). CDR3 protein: CASRPGQGFWANTEAFF. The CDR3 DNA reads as TGTGCCAGTAGACCGGGACAGGGGTTTTGGGCGAACACTGAAGCTTTCTTT.

The CDR3 here is CASSARDSSYEQYF. CDR3 DNA sequence: TGTGCCAGCAGCGCTCGGGACAGCTCCTACGAGCAGTACTTC. The V and J genes are TRBV7-6 and TRBJ2-7; 7 positions agree with TRBD1. The CDR3 is made up of 14 amino acids. CDR1 is SGHVS and CDR2 is FNYEAQ in the germline V gene. V lost 5 bases to trimming and J lost 0 bases; unmatched junction nucleotides: 4.

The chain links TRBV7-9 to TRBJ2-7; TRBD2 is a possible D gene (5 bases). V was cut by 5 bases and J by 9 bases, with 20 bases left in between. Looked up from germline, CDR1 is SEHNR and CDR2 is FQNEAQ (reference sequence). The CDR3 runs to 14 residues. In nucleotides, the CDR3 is TGTGCCAGCAGCACCGGTGGGAGTGAATCAGGGCAGTACTTC. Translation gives CASSTGGSESGQYF.

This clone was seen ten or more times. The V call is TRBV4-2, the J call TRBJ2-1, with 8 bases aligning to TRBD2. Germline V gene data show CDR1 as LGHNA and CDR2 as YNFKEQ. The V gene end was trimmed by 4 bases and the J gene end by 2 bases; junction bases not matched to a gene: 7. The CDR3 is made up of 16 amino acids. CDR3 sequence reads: CASSRSSGEAYNEQFF. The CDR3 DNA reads TGTGCCAGCAGCCGGAGTAGCGGGGAGGCCTACAATGAGCAGTTCTTC.

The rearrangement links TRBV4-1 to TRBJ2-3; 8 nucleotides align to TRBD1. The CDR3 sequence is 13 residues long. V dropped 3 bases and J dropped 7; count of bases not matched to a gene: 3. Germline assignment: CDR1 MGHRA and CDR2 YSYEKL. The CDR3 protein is CASSQDRANTQYF. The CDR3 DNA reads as TGCGCCAGCAGCCAGGACAGGGCAAATACGCAGTATTTT.

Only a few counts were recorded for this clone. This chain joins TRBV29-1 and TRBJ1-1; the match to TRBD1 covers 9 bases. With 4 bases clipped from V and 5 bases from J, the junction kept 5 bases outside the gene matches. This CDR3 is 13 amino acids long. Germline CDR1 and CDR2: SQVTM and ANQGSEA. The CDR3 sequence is CSVAGQGRTEAFF. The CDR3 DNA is TGCAGCGTTGCCGGACAGGGGAGGACTGAAGCTTTCTTT.

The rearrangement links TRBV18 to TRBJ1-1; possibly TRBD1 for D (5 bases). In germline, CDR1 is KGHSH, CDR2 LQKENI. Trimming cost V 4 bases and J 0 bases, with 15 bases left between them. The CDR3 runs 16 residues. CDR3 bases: TGTGCCAGCTCACAATCCAGGGCAGATTTGAACACTGAAGCTTTCTTT. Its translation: CASSQSRADLNTEAFF. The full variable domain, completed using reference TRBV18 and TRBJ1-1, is NAGVMQNPRHLVRRRGQEARLRCSPMKGHSHVYWYRQLPEEGLKFMVYLQKENIIDESGMPKERFSAEFPKEGPSILRIQQVVRGDSAAYFCASSQSRADLNTEAFFGQGTRLTVV.

In DNA, the CDR3 is TGTGCCAGCAGTTTAGTTTCGGCGGAGAGCTCCTACGAGCAGTACTTC. This encodes CASSLVSAESSYEQYF. V and J are TRBV28 and TRBJ2-7; unclear D gene. This CDR3 contains 16 residues. Germline V gene data show CDR1 as MDHEN and CDR2 as SYDVKM. Trimming shortened V by 2 bases and J by 0 bases, and 14 bases separated the two germline ends.

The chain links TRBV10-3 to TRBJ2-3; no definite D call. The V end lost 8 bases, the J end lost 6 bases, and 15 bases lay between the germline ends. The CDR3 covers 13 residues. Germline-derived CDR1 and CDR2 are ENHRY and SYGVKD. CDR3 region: CAIGSSAGDTQYF. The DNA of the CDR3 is TGTGCCATCGGTTCATCAGCAGGTGATACGCAGTATTTT.

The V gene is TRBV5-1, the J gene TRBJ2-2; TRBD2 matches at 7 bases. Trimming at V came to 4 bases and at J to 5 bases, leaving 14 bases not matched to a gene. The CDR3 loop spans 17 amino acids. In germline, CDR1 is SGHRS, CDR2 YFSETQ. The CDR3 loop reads CASSEQASGSGTGELFF. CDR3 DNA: TGCGCCAGCAGCGAGCAGGCTAGCGGCTCTGGGACCGGGGAGCTGTTTTTT. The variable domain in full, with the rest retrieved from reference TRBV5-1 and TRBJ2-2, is KAGVTQTPRYLIKTRGQQVTLSCSPISGHRSVSWYQQTPGQGLQFLFEYFSETQRNKGNFPGRFSGRQFSNSRSEMNVSTLELGDSALYLCASSEQASGSGTGELFFGEGSRLTVL.

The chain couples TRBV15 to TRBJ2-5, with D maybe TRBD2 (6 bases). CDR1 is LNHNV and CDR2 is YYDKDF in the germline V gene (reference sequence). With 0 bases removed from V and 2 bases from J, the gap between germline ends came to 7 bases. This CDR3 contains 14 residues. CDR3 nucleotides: TGTGCCACCAGCAGAGATCTAGCGCAAGAGACCCAGTACTTC. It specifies CATSRDLAQETQYF.

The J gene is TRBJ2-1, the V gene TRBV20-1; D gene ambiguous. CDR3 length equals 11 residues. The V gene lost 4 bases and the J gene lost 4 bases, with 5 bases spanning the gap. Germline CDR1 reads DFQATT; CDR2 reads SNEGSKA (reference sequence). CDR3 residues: CSATVYNEQFF. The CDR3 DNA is TGCAGTGCTACTGTGTACAATGAGCAGTTCTTC.

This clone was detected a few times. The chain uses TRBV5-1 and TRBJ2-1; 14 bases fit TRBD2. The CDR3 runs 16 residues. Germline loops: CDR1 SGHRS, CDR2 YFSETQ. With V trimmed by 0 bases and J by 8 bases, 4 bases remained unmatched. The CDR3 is CASSLGGTSGRYEQFF. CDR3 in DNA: TGCGCCAGCAGCTTGGGGGGGACTAGCGGGAGATATGAGCAGTTCTTC.

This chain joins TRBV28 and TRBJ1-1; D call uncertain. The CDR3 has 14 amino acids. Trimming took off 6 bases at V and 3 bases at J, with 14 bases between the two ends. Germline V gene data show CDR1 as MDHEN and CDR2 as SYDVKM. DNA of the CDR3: TGTGCCAGCAGCTACGCTTTGAGCCACACTGAAGCTTTCTTT. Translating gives CASSYALSHTEAFF.

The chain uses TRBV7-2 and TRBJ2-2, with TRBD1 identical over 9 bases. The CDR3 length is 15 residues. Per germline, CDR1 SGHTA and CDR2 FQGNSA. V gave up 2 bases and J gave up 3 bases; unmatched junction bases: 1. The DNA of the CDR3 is TGTGCCAGCAGCTTAACAGGGGGCGACACCGGGGAGCTGTTTTTT. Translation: CASSLTGGDTGELFF.

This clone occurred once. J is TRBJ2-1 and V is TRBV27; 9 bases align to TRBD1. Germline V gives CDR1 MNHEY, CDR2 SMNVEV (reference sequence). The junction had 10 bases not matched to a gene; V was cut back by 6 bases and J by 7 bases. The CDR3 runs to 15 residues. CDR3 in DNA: TGTGCCAGCAGATCTTTGGGACAGGGAGGGAATGAGCAGTTCTTC. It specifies CASRSLGQGGNEQFF.

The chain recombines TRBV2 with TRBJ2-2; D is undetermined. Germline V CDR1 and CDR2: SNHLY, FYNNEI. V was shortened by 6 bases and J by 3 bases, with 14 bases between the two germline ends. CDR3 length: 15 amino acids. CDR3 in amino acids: CASRVSASYTGELFF. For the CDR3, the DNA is TGTGCCAGCAGAGTCAGCGCGTCATACACCGGGGAGCTGTTTTTT. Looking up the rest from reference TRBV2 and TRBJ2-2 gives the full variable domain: EPEVTQTPSHQVTQMGQEVILRCVPISNHLYFYWYRQILGQKVEFLVSFYNNEISEKSEIFDDQFSVERPDGSNFTLKIRSTKLEDSAMYFCASRVSASYTGELFFGEGSRLTVL.

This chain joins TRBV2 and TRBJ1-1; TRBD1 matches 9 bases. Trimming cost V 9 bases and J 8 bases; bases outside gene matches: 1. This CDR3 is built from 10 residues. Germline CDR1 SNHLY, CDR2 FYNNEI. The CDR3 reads CASGTGEAFF. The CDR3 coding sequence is TGTGCCAGTGGGACAGGGGAAGCTTTCTTT.

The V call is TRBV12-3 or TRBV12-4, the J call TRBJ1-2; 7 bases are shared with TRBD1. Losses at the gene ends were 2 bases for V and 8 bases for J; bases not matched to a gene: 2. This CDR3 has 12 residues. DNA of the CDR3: TGTGCCAGCAGTTTACGACAGGGAGGCTACACCTTC. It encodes CASSLRQGGYTF.

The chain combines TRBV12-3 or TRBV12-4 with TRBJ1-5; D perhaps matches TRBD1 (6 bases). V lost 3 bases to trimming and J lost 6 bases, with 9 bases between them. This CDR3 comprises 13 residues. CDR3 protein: CASSFGGFQPQHF. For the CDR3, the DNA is TGTGCCAGCAGTTTTGGGGGCTTTCAGCCCCAGCATTTT.

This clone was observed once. CDR3 sequence reads: CASTLLAETQYF. CDR3 nucleotides: TGTGCCAGCACCTTACTAGCAGAGACCCAGTACTTC. The gene calls are TRBV2 and TRBJ2-5; perhaps TRBD2 as D (6 bases). The V gene's germline CDR1 is SNHLY and CDR2 FYNNEI. The ends were cut back, 7 bases at V and 4 bases at J, with 10 bases in the middle. CDR3 length: 12 amino acids.

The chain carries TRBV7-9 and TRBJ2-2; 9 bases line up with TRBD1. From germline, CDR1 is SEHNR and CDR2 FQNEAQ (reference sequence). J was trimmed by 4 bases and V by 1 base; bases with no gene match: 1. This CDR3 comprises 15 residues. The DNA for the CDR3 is TGTGCCAGCAGCTTAGGACAGGGGGTCACCGGGGAGCTGTTTTTT. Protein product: CASSLGQGVTGELFF.

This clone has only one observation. CDR3: CASSTQGARNSPLHF. The CDR3 DNA reads TGTGCCAGCTCAACACAGGGGGCTCGGAATTCACCCCTCCACTTT. The V call is TRBV18, the J call TRBJ1-6, with TRBD1 identical over 9 bases. Trimming cost V 5 bases and J 7 bases; bases outside gene matches: 6. The CDR3 covers 15 residues. CDR1 and CDR2 from the germline V gene are KGHSH and LQKENI.

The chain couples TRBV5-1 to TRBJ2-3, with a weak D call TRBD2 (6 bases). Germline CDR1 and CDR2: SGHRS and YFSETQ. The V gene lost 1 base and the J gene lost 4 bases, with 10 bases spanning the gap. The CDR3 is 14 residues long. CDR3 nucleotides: TGCGCCAGCAGCTTGAACGGGAGTCCAGATACGCAGTATTTT. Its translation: CASSLNGSPDTQYF.

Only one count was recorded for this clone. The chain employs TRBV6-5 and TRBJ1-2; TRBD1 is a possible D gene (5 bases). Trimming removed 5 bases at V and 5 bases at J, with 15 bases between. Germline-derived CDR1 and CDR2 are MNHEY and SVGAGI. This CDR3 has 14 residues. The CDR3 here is CASSNGGTMYGYTF. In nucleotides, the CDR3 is TGTGCCAGCAGTAACGGGGGAACTATGTATGGCTACACCTTC.